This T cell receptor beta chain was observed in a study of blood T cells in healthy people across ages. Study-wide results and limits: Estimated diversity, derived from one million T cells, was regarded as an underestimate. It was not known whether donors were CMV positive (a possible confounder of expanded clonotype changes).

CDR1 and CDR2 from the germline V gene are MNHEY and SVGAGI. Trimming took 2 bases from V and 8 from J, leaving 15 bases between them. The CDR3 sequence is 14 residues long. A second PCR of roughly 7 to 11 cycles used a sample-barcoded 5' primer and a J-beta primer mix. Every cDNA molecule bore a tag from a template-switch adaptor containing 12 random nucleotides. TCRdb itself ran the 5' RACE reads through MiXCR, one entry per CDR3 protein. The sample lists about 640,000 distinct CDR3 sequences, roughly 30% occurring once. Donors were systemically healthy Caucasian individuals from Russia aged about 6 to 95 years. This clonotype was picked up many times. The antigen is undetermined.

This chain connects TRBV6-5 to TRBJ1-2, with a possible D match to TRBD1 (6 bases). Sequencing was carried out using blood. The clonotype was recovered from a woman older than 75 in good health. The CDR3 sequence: CASSYGGPTGGYTF. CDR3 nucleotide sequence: TGTGCCAGCAGTTACGGGGGGCCAACGGGAGGCTACACCTTC.